This T cell receptor (beta chain) is drawn from a study of response to subunit inactivated influenza vaccine. This clonotype turned up a few times. TCRdb called the RT-PCR reads again in MiXCR, with one record for every CDR3 protein. The table lists some 540,000 distinct CDR3 sequences, roughly 25% of them singletons, with under 3.5% in the top ten. Germline V gene sequence: CDR1 MNHEY, CDR2 SVGEGT. The CDR3 is 16 amino acids. Trimming at V came to 2 bases and at J to 5 bases, leaving 11 bases not matched to a gene. These sequences were also reported in another study, on T cells expressing NK-cell markers. That study reports: As the method of synthesis, 5'RACE template switching with UMIs yielded TCR beta cDNA. Sequencing of TCR beta repertoires drew on sorted CD3+CD56+NKG2C+, CD3+CD56+NKG2C- and CD3+CD56-NKG2C+ T cells. Sequencing covered eight donors, seven HCMV-seropositive and one seronegative. 1.0-7.0% of CD8+ T cells in about six donors belonged to dominant NKG2C+ clonotypes. Nothing established the HCMV specificity of expanded NKG2C+ T cell clones.

The clonotype was recovered from a man aged 45 to 65 who received an inactivated influenza vaccine. The chain links TRBV6-2 or TRBV6-3 to TRBJ2-7, with 8 bases that match TRBD1. The source was CD4+ T cells sorted from PBMCs, collected roughly 13 days after vaccination. In DNA form, the CDR3 reads TGTGCCAGCAGTTACCTCACCCCGACAGGGGTGAACGAGCAGTACTTC. Its translation is CASSYLTPTGVNEQYF.